Below are 21 T cell receptor beta chains sequenced from a single sample in a study of shared T cell receptors in the human thymus. Clones were sequenced by immunoSEQ multiplex PCR, and TCRdb holds only the in-frame ones, with some missing. Here the sample spans more than 300,000 clones, 95% being singletons. The sequencing sample was made of thymocytes. The receptors originated from a human donor.

V is TRBV14 and J is TRBJ2-7; D remains unclear. CDR1 and CDR2 (germline): SGHDN, FVKESK. The CDR3 is 14 amino acids. Between the trimmed V and J ends, which lost 2 bases and 4 bases, there was a span of 12 bases. The CDR3 region has the DNA TGTGCCAGCAGCCAACCGACACTTGGGTACGAGCAGTACTTC. Translated: CASSQPTLGYEQYF.

The J gene is TRBJ2-7, the V gene TRBV11-2; D possibly corresponds to TRBD2 (5 bases). This CDR3 comprises 14 residues. V lost 5 bases to trimming and J lost 7 bases, with 18 bases between them. Germline CDR1 and CDR2: SGHAT and FQNNGV. The CDR3 coding sequence is TGTGCCAGCAGCGGGAAAAGCGGAGCTCGAGAGCAGTACTTC. Protein: CASSGKSGAREQYF.

The chain uses TRBV28 and TRBJ1-2, with 11 bases identical to TRBD1. CDR3 size: 17 residues. With 6 bases clipped from V and 6 bases from J, the junction kept 15 bases outside the gene matches. Germline V lookup: CDR1 MDHEN, CDR2 SYDVKM. The CDR3 DNA sequence: TGTGCCAGCAGCCCGCCCGGGACAGGGGGTAGTAGGGATGGCTACACCTTC. Residues: CASSPPGTGGSRDGYTF.

The chain employs TRBV6-5 and TRBJ2-3; TRBD2 matches at 7 bases. The ends lost 6 bases at V and 9 bases at J; junction bases unmatched: 15. The CDR3 length is 15 residues. Germline V gene lookup returns CDR1 MNHEY and CDR2 SVGAGI. DNA of the CDR3: TGTGCCAGCAGCCAAACTCCTGCGGGGGTGAAAACGCAGTATTTT. Protein: CASSQTPAGVKTQYF.

The gene calls are TRBV9 and TRBJ2-3; either TRBD1 or TRBD2 may fit D (6 bases each). The CDR3 contains 14 residues. Germline values: CDR1 SGDLS, CDR2 YYNGEE. Trimming left V 4 bases short and J 7 bases short, with 16 bases between. The CDR3 sequence is CASSPNGGAHTQYF. The CDR3 nucleotides are TGTGCCAGCAGCCCAAACGGGGGCGCCCATACGCAGTATTTT.

The CDR3 DNA follows: TGCGCCAGCAGCCATTACACTCGGTTGGCGGGAGGGCCAGCTGAGCAGTTCTTC. Amino acid sequence: CASSHYTRLAGGPAEQFF. The chain links TRBV4-3 to TRBJ2-1; 9 bases match TRBD2. Germline trimming cut 3 bases from V and 9 bases from J; bases unmatched to any gene: 18. Looked up from germline, CDR1 is LGHNA and CDR2 is YSLEER. The CDR3 covers 18 residues.

The chain joins TRBV11-3 to TRBJ2-3; D tentatively fits TRBD1 or TRBD2 (5 bases each). Trimming removed 10 bases at V and 8 bases at J, with 13 bases between. The CDR3 covers 11 residues. Per the germline V gene, CDR1 is SGHNT and CDR2 is YENEEA. This CDR3 is CATLFGGTQYF. The CDR3 coding sequence is TGTGCCACCCTATTTGGGGGTACGCAGTATTTT.

The chain recombines TRBV2 with TRBJ1-5; D is perhaps TRBD1 (6 bases). This CDR3 is 16 amino acids long. In germline, CDR1 is SNHLY, CDR2 FYNNEI. The V end lost 5 bases, the J end lost 0 bases, and 14 bases lay between the germline ends. The DNA for the CDR3 is TGTGCCAGCAGTAGTAGGGAGGGGGATAGCAATCAGCCCCAGCATTTT. This codes for CASSSREGDSNQPQHF.

The chain uses TRBV7-9 and TRBJ2-1; a possible D gene is TRBD1 (6 bases). Trimming shortened V by 5 bases and J by 6 bases, and 14 bases separated the two germline ends. Looked up from germline, CDR1 is SEHNR and CDR2 is FQNEAQ (reference sequence). The CDR3 covers 14 residues. CDR3 in DNA: TGTGCCAGCAGCATTCCCGGGACAATCAATGAGCAGTTCTTC. It codes for CASSIPGTINEQFF.

This clone was counted a single time. The chain has TRBV6-1 and TRBJ2-7, with D perhaps assigned TRBD1 or TRBD2 (5 bases each). Germline V CDR1 and CDR2: MNHNS, SASEGT. The CDR3 has 14 residues. Trimming removed 8 bases at V and 1 base at J, with 15 bases between. CDR3 loop: CASPPSGASYEQYF. The CDR3 DNA sequence: TGTGCCAGCCCCCCTTCCGGGGCTTCCTACGAGCAGTACTTC.

This rearrangement joins TRBV7-8 to TRBJ2-7, with 7 bases identical to TRBD1. The trim removed 1 base at V and 3 bases at J, leaving 9 bases unmatched. The CDR3 sequence is 16 residues long. Germline CDR1 SGHVS, CDR2 FQNEAQ. CDR3 loop: CASSLDPGQVIYEQYF. As DNA, the CDR3 is TGTGCCAGCAGCTTAGATCCAGGACAGGTTATCTACGAGCAGTACTTC.

The chain links TRBV7-8 to TRBJ2-7; 10 nucleotides agree with TRBD1. There are 15 residues in the CDR3. CDR1 is SGHVS and CDR2 is FQNEAQ in the germline V gene. V gave up 5 bases and J gave up 7 bases; unmatched junction bases: 11. CDR3 in amino acids: CASSRAPGQGREQYF. The CDR3 DNA sequence: TGTGCCAGCAGCCGAGCCCCGGGACAGGGGCGGGAGCAGTACTTC. Combining the CDR3 with reference TRBV7-8 and TRBJ2-7 gives the whole variable domain GAGVSQSPRYKVAKRGQDVALRCDPISGHVSLFWYQQALGQGPEFLTYFQNEAQLDKSGLPSDRFFAERPEGSVSTLKIQRTQQEDSAVYLCASSRAPGQGREQYFGPGTRLTVT.

This sequence joins TRBV28 and TRBJ1-4, with 7 bases identical to TRBD1. V shed 6 bases and J 0 bases; nucleotides not matched to a gene: 19. CDR1 MDHEN and CDR2 SYDVKM come from the germline V gene. The CDR3 length is 20 residues. The CDR3 DNA sequence: TGTGCCAGCAGCCTTAAGGGAAACAGGGGTTTGTTAGCAACTAATGAAAAACTGTTTTTT. Its translation: CASSLKGNRGLLATNEKLFF. The variable domain in full, with the rest retrieved from reference TRBV28 and TRBJ1-4, is DVKVTQSSRYLVKRTGEKVFLECVQDMDHENMFWYRQDPGLGLRLIYFSYDVKMKEKGDIPEGYSVSREKKERFSLILESASTNQTSMYLCASSLKGNRGLLATNEKLFFGSGTQLSVL.

Details on this clone: The same CDR3 also results from other DNA sequences found in this sample. The V call is TRBV27, the J call TRBJ2-7, with D perhaps matching TRBD1 (5 bases). The length of the CDR3 is 12 residues. Germline V gene sequence: CDR1 MNHEY, CDR2 SMNVEV (reference sequence). Trimming stripped 3 bases from V and 3 bases from J, with 6 bases between. CDR3 loop: CASSFRGYEQYF. The CDR3 coding sequence is TGTGCCAGCAGTTTTAGGGGCTACGAGCAGTACTTC.

This clone has a single count. The chain employs TRBV18 and TRBJ1-2; D may be TRBD1 (5 bases). The CDR3 has 16 residues. Trimming cost V 8 bases and J 0 bases, with 19 bases left between them. CDR1 is KGHSH and CDR2 is LQKENI in the germline V gene. In DNA, the CDR3 is TGTGCCAGCCTTCCTTCCTGGGGGGTCCCTAACTATGGCTACACCTTC. Its translation is CASLPSWGVPNYGYTF.

The chain links TRBV6-5 to TRBJ2-3; D gene ambiguous. V gave up 5 bases and J gave up 5 bases, with 14 bases separating them. Per the germline V gene, CDR1 is MNHEY and CDR2 is SVGAGI. The CDR3 is 14 residues long. The CDR3 nucleotides are TGTGCCAGCAGTATAAGGGATGGGGAAGATACGCAGTATTTT. As protein: CASSIRDGEDTQYF.

The rearrangement links TRBV5-8 to TRBJ2-7; D may be TRBD1 (6 bases). The length of the CDR3 is 13 residues. V dropped 4 bases and J dropped 1 base, with 9 bases sitting between them. Germline V gives CDR1 SGHTS, CDR2 YDEGEE. The CDR3: CASSMDSSYEQYF. DNA of the CDR3: TGTGCCAGCAGCATGGACAGTTCCTACGAGCAGTACTTC.

J is TRBJ1-5 and V is TRBV27; 10 nucleotides line up with TRBD1. The CDR3 has 17 residues. V was pared by 4 bases and J by 4 bases, with 10 bases of the junction left unmatched. CDR1 and CDR2 from the germline V gene are MNHEY and SMNVEV (reference sequence). In DNA form, the CDR3 reads TGTGCCAGCAGTTCGTACCGGGACAGGGGACTAAATCAGCCCCAGCATTTT. This codes for CASSSYRDRGLNQPQHF.

This rearrangement joins TRBV19 to TRBJ1-1; D gene ambiguous. CDR3 length: 13 residues. V shed 0 bases and J shed 1 base, with 3 bases lying between them. The V gene's germline CDR1 is LNHDA and CDR2 SQIVND (reference sequence). As DNA, the CDR3 is TGTGCCAGTAGTATAGACGCGAACACTGAAGCTTTCTTT. Amino acid sequence: CASSIDANTEAFF.

This chain links TRBV4-1 with TRBJ1-4; no firm D call. The germline CDR1 and CDR2 sequences are MGHRA and YSYEKL. This CDR3 is 15 amino acids long. The V end was cut by 1 base, the J end by 4 bases, with 10 bases between. The CDR3 region is CASSQAAWDNEKLFF. Here the CDR3 DNA reads TGCGCCAGCAGCCAAGCCGCGTGGGATAATGAAAAACTGTTTTTT.

The chain couples TRBV27 to TRBJ2-3, with TRBD1 as a possible D gene (5 bases). Deletions cut 2 bases from V and 3 bases from J, with 15 bases between. CDR3 size: 16 residues. The germline V gene encodes CDR1 MNHEY and CDR2 SMNVEV (reference sequence). As DNA, the CDR3 is TGTGCCAGCAGTTTAGGTCCAGGGCGCGTGACAGATACGCAGTATTTT. Translation: CASSLGPGRVTDTQYF.